The entry that follows covers one T cell receptor beta chain sequence. The CDR3 is 16 amino acids. Germline CDR1 is SGHTA and CDR2 is FQGNSA. V lost 1 base and J lost 5; bases outside the gene matches: 5. This record comes from a study of blood T cells in healthy people across ages. Using a J-beta primer mix together with a sample-barcoded 5' primer, a second PCR was run for roughly 6 to 11 cycles. Every single cDNA molecule received a tag from a template-switch adaptor with 12 random nucleotides. TCRdb processed the 5' RACE reads anew with MiXCR; each CDR3 protein has one entry. The data hold about 2 million distinct CDR3 sequences, with roughly 49% observed a single time.

Sequences were obtained from blood. The sequence came from a middle-aged woman in good health. J is TRBJ2-3 and V is TRBV7-2, with TRBD2 matching over 11 bases. The DNA for the CDR3 is TGTGCCAGCAGCTTAGGAAATCTAGCGGGAGGAGATACGCAGTATTTT. Encoded protein: CASSLGNLAGGDTQYF.